One T cell receptor (beta chain) is described in this entry. Antigen unknown. This entry belongs to a study of graft-versus-host responses after intestinal transplantation. Study overall: Induction using anti-thymocyte globulin, followed by tacrolimus and steroids for two to three years, was given to all recipients. The study's findings and limits: Recipient bone marrow held GvH clones, some seen earlier in ileum or blood. Clonal ratios of graft-versus-host to host-versus-graft in allografts were high for patients exhibiting graft-donor T cell macrochimerism.

This CDR3 contains 14 residues. Per germline, CDR1 SEHNR and CDR2 FQNEAQ (reference sequence). V lost 6 bases to trimming and J lost 0 bases, with 9 bases between them. Only in-frame clones appear in the TCRdb table, and some are missing; sequencing was by immunoSEQ multiplex PCR. Of 95,000 to 110,000 clones listed, approximately 93% are singletons. The sample here was unstimulated CD8+ T cells sorted from spleen or lymph node cells, taken before intestinal transplant. The chain couples TRBV7-9 to TRBJ2-1; D not certain. This TCR derives from a human donor who received an intestinal transplant. As DNA, the CDR3 is TGTGCCAGCAGTACCCTAAGCTCCTACAATGAGCAGTTCTTC. It translates to CASSTLSSYNEQFF.